This section outlines one TCR beta chain sequence together with its context. The antigen is undetermined. These data originate in a study of cytomegalovirus exposure and HLA in healthy donors. Study-wide points: Cytomegalovirus status was reportedly diagnosed by the classifier with high sensitivity and specificity. Certain sequence variants were highly shared and formed a cluster, and this cluster was likely a sequencing artifact.

The CDR3 has 11 residues. Trimming cost V 2 bases and J 10 bases, with 12 bases left between them. CDR1 is SQVTM and CDR2 is ANQGSEA in the germline V gene. Primers: 60 Vbeta forward and 13 Jbeta reverse. TCRdb's table, derived via immunoSEQ multiplex PCR, lists solely in-frame clones and lacks some. The repertoire holds a few hundred thousand clones, 65% to 90% seen once, with approximately 1.4% in the top ten. This TCR came from a girl between 5 and 17 years old in good health and CMV-seronegative. Sequencing was carried out using PBMCs. The genes are TRBV29-1 and TRBJ2-7, with D tentatively TRBD2 (6 bases). DNA of the CDR3: TGCAGCGTTGAAAGTGGGGGACTCCAGTACTTC. It specifies CSVESGGLQYF.